The clone carrying this T cell receptor (beta chain) has more than one count but fewer than ten. The antigen remains unidentified. Germline-derived CDR1 and CDR2 are MNHEY and SVGAGI. Trimming removed 6 bases from V and 6 bases from J, with 17 bases in between. The CDR3 spans 14 residues. These data originate in a study of beta chain features in type 1 diabetes. Sequenced material consisted of expressed TCRB transcripts (all of the isolated RNA was reverse transcribed). TCRdb's table, derived via immunoSEQ multiplex PCR, lists solely in-frame clones and lacks some. Seen here are over 300,000 clones, less than 10% observed once, and the top ten hold less than 0.45%. A heparinised blood draw that averaged about 100 mL was obtained once from each donor. Overall study results and limits: PCR might favor shorter templates, equally in patients and controls. Shortening of TCRB CDR3s, moderate but significant, appeared in all four CD4+ subsets of Type 1 diabetes patients. Overrepresentation of cells with high TCR expression could result from cDNA sequencing.

The V and J genes are TRBV6-5 and TRBJ1-2; the D is unclear. Specimen: central memory CD4+ T cells from blood. This sequence originates from a woman between 18 and 29 years old in good health. For the CDR3, the DNA is TGTGCCAGCAGCTCCCGAACAGAAGGAAATGGCTACACCTTC. Translation gives CASSSRTEGNGYTF.